The following is a TCR beta chain sequence with its context. This may arise from a read error, as a much more abundant clone is one base away. Trimming cost V 6 bases and J 7 bases; bases outside gene matches: 14. Germline V gene data show CDR1 as KGHSH and CDR2 as LQKENI. CDR3 length equals 15 residues. The data derive from a study of tumor-infiltrating lymphocytes in oesophageal squamous cell carcinoma. TCRdb redid the calling of the PCR reads with MiXCR, one entry per CDR3 protein. Altogether about 21,000 distinct CDR3 sequences are present, about 38% being singletons, with the ten largest covering under 12%.

The TCR comes from a male donor with esophageal squamous cell carcinoma. Sequencing input: normal esophageal tissue next to the tumor. This sequence joins TRBV18 and TRBJ2-7, with 8 bases aligning to TRBD2. The CDR3 bases are TGTGCCAGCTCCCCATCCGGGACTAGAGGGAATGAGCAGTACTTC. This codes for CASSPSGTRGNEQYF.